This T cell receptor beta chain stems from a study of OX40 agonist ivuxolimab in advanced cancers. Study-level information: Dosing consisted of intravenous ivuxolimab at 0.01 to 10 mg/kg every 2 weeks. Three patients, one with hepatocellular carcinoma and two with cutaneous melanoma, achieved partial responses.

Points from the study as a whole: Normalized T-cell clonal expansion was also low in a subset of nonresponders. Averaging showed that CD8+ T cells had more expanded clones than CD4+ did.

This table comes from immunoSEQ multiplex PCR, and its TCRdb copy is limited to in-frame clones, with some not included. The table has 20,000 to 25,000 clones, 86% seen once. A word on this clone: No antigen is known for it.

Germline-derived CDR1 and CDR2 are MNHEY and SVGAGI. The junction had 7 bases not matched to a gene; V was cut back by 7 bases and J by 4 bases. The CDR3 runs 14 residues. The chain links TRBV6-5 to TRBJ1-1, with 9 bases that match TRBD1. The clonotype comes from an adult with an advanced solid tumor such as melanoma, head and neck, liver or kidney cancer. This material consisted of CD4+ or CD8+ T cells sorted from blood, taken in a trial of the OX40 agonist ivuxolimab. The CDR3 loop reads CASKRDREVTEAFF. The CDR3 DNA reads as TGTGCCAGCAAGCGGGACAGGGAGGTCACTGAAGCTTTCTTT.